These T cell receptor beta chains were read from a single sample in a study of cytomegalovirus exposure and HLA in healthy donors. Clones were read by immunoSEQ multiplex PCR, and TCRdb kept only the in-frame ones, dropping some. The sample has under 130,000 clones; around four fifths are singletons. Material: PBMCs. These receptor sequences come from a woman aged 40 to 49 in good health and CMV-seropositive. Each CDR3 is given with its conserved first and last residue. A D gene is named only where the DNA matches it firmly. Part of the rows lack a size; the others show once, few, many or a class for expanded clones.

clone size | J gene | V gene | CDR3 length | D gene | CDR3 protein | CDR3 DNA
once | TRBJ1-4 | TRBV15 | 17 | TRBD1 | CATSGDFKDRDDEKLFF | TGTGCCACCAGCGGGGACTTTAAAGACAGGGATGATGAAAAACTGTTTTTT
. | TRBJ1-5 | TRBV28 | 13 | TRBD1 | CASGNRGLQPQHF | TGTGCCAGCGGTAACAGGGGACTCCAGCCCCAGCATTTT
. | TRBJ2-7 | TRBV21-1 | 15 | . | CASSSGTGDPHEQYF | TGTGCCAGCAGCAGTGGGACAGGGGATCCCCACGAGCAGTACTTC
. | TRBJ1-2 | TRBV7-8 | 12 | . | CASSSTFYGYTF | TGTGCCAGCAGCTCGACTTTTTATGGCTACACCTTC
. | TRBJ2-7 | TRBV5-8 | 18 | . | CASSLDAAAAMRPYEQYF | TGTGCCAGCAGCTTGGATGCGGCGGCGGCAATGCGTCCTTACGAGCAGTACTTC
. | TRBJ2-7 | TRBV29-1 | 15 | TRBD2 | CSVDGGAGSTYEQYF | TGCAGCGTTGACGGGGGAGCGGGGTCGACCTACGAGCAGTACTTC
. | TRBJ1-1 | TRBV4-3 | 15 | . | CASSQGGDGSTEAFF | TGCGCCAGCAGCCAAGGGGGTGACGGGAGCACTGAAGCTTTCTTT
. | TRBJ1-6 | TRBV10-3 | 15 | . | CATATGSSYNSPLHF | TGTGCCACGGCGACAGGTAGCTCCTATAATTCACCCCTCCACTTT
. | TRBJ1-1 | TRBV5-1 | 15 | . | CASSLLGAGNTEAFF | TGCGCCAGCAGCTTGCTAGGGGCTGGGAACACTGAAGCTTTCTTT
. | TRBJ2-7 | TRBV6-5 | 15 | . | CASSPIPPGSYEQYF | TGTGCCAGCAGCCCAATCCCTCCGGGCTCCTACGAGCAGTACTTC
once | TRBJ1-6 | TRBV9 | 16 | . | CASSVQGNSYNSPLHF | TGTGCCAGCAGCGTACAGGGAAACTCCTATAATTCACCCCTCCACTTT
. | TRBJ2-1 | TRBV6-1 | 12 | TRBD1 | CASSSTGNEQFF | TGTGCCAGCAGTTCGACAGGGAATGAGCAGTTCTTC
. | TRBJ2-5 | TRBV5-1 | 15 | TRBD2 | CASSPEGLAGETQYF | TGCGCCAGCAGCCCGGAGGGACTAGCGGGAGAGACCCAGTACTTC
. | TRBJ2-1 | TRBV27 | 16 | . | CASTARPSGSYNEQFF | TGTGCCAGCACCGCTCGTCCTTCCGGCTCCTACAATGAGCAGTTCTTC
. | TRBJ1-1 | TRBV27 | 15 | TRBD1 | CASSLSQGAWGAAFF | TGTGCCAGCAGTTTAAGTCAGGGGGCGTGGGGGGCTGCTTTCTTT
. | TRBJ1-6 | TRBV7-9 | 13 | . | CASSPQRDSPLHF | TGTGCCAGCAGCCCCCAAAGAGATTCACCCCTCCACTTT
. | TRBJ1-1 | TRBV4-2 | 14 | TRBD1 | CASSLRQGGTEAFF | TGTGCCAGCAGCCTTCGACAGGGTGGGACTGAAGCTTTCTTT
. | TRBJ1-2 | TRBV10-3 | 12 | . | CAITPSGDGYTF | TGTGCCATCACGCCCTCAGGGGATGGCTACACCTTC
. | TRBJ2-1 | TRBV5-1 | 18 | TRBD2 | CASSAEGTSGASYNEQFF | TGCGCCAGCAGCGCGGAGGGGACTAGCGGGGCCTCCTACAATGAGCAGTTCTTC
. | TRBJ2-5 | TRBV6-1 | 18 | . | CASSEVGRGRTGGSAQYF | TGTGCCAGCAGTGAAGTGGGCCGGGGGCGGACGGGGGGTTCGGCCCAGTACTTC
. | TRBJ2-1 | TRBV10-3 | 16 | . | CAIRTTGGDRYNEQFF | TGTGCCATCAGGACGACTGGCGGAGATAGGTACAATGAGCAGTTCTTC
. | TRBJ2-3 | TRBV7-9 | 15 | TRBD1 | CSSSPGTGVTDTQYF | TGTTCCAGCAGTCCCGGGACAGGGGTCACAGATACGCAGTATTTT
few | TRBJ2-4 | TRBV28 | 17 | . | CASSISQAGSGKNIQYF | TGTGCCAGCAGTATCTCCCAAGCAGGGTCAGGCAAAAACATTCAGTACTTC
. | TRBJ2-2 | TRBV4-3 | 19 | . | CASSQAPRWERWNTGELFF | TGCGCCAGCAGCCAAGCTCCTAGATGGGAGCGGTGGAACACCGGGGAGCTGTTTTTT
. | TRBJ2-1 | TRBV23-1 | 18 | TRBD1 | CATPGQLGPKSSYNEQFF | TGCGCCACACCGGGACAGTTGGGTCCCAAGAGCTCCTACAATGAGCAGTTCTTC
few | TRBJ1-2 | TRBV29-1 | 13 | TRBD1 | CSVVTGADYGYTF | TGCAGCGTTGTGACAGGGGCGGACTATGGCTACACCTTC
. | TRBJ1-5 | TRBV19 | 16 | TRBD1 | CASSIRTGTDNQPQHF | TGTGCCAGTAGTATCCGAACCGGGACAGATAATCAGCCCCAGCATTTT
once | TRBJ1-2 | TRBV29-1 | 12 | . | CSARETYYGYTF | TGCAGCGCCCGGGAAACCTACTATGGCTACACCTTC
few | TRBJ1-2 | TRBV5-1 | 13 | TRBD1 | CASSLGTESGYTF | TGCGCCAGCAGCCTAGGGACAGAGTCGGGCTACACCTTC
. | TRBJ2-7 | TRBV29-1 | 16 | . | CSVETGGTSQGNEQYF | TGCAGCGTTGAGACCGGAGGGACTTCTCAAGGAAACGAGCAGTACTTC
. | TRBJ1-4 | TRBV19 | 15 | . | CASQPLLKSNEKLFF | TGTGCCAGTCAACCGCTGCTAAAGTCTAATGAAAAACTGTTTTTT
. | TRBJ2-7 | TRBV5-5 | 15 | TRBD2 | CASSFSTSVSYEQYF | TGTGCCAGCAGCTTCTCAACTAGCGTCTCCTACGAGCAGTACTTC
. | TRBJ1-4 | TRBV28 | 17 | . | CASSFRRGATGNEKLFF | TGTGCCAGCAGTTTCCGCCGGGGGGCGACAGGAAATGAAAAACTGTTTTTT
. | TRBJ1-2 | TRBV7-9 | 18 | . | CASSPRGIGQTINYGYTF | TGTGCCAGCAGCCCAAGAGGAATTGGACAGACCATAAACTATGGCTACACCTTC
. | TRBJ2-7 | TRBV5-1 | 12 | . | CASSEEGPRQYF | TGCGCCAGCAGCGAGGAGGGGCCAAGGCAGTACTTC
. | TRBJ1-4 | TRBV2 | 15 | TRBD1 | CASRTLQGGNEKLFF | TGTGCCAGCAGGACCCTACAGGGGGGCAATGAAAAACTGTTTTTT
. | TRBJ1-5 | TRBV27 | 16 | . | CATKRTGVDSNQPQHF | TGTGCCACAAAGCGTACAGGAGTTGATAGCAATCAGCCCCAGCATTTT
. | TRBJ1-2 | TRBV5-1 | 16 | TRBD1 | CASSLPGQDGLGSYTF | TGCGCCAGCAGCTTGCCGGGACAGGACGGCCTTGGAAGCTACACCTTC
. | TRBJ2-7 | TRBV11-2 | 16 | . | CASSPLAGRASYEQYF | TGTGCCAGCAGCCCCCTGGCTGGCCGAGCGTCCTACGAGCAGTACTTC
. | TRBJ2-3 | TRBV2 | 9 | TRBD1 | CAAGGTQYF | TGTGCCGCAGGGGGTACGCAGTATTTT
. | TRBJ2-5 | TRBV29-1 | 14 | TRBD1 | CSAPDRVFVETQYF | TGCAGCGCCCCGGACAGGGTGTTTGTAGAGACCCAGTACTTC
. | TRBJ1-5 | TRBV27 | 13 | . | CASREFGNQPQHF | TGTGCCAGCAGGGAGTTCGGCAATCAGCCCCAGCATTTT
. | TRBJ2-2 | TRBV5-4 | 15 | TRBD1 | CASSLGQTYTGELFF | TGTGCCAGCAGCCTGGGACAGACTTACACCGGGGAGCTGTTTTTT
few | TRBJ2-7 | TRBV11-3 | 15 | . | CASSLVGGVNYEQYF | TGTGCCAGCAGCTTAGTCGGCGGGGTAAACTACGAGCAGTACTTC
. | TRBJ2-2 | TRBV19 | 18 | TRBD1 | CASSELDRARLNTGELFF | TGTGCCAGTAGTGAATTAGACAGGGCCAGACTCAACACCGGGGAGCTGTTTTTT
. | TRBJ2-7 | TRBV11-2 | 17 | TRBD2 | CASSSLRLRRETYEQYF | TGTGCCAGCAGCTCACTCAGACTTAGGCGGGAGACCTACGAGCAGTACTTC
. | TRBJ1-1 | TRBV18 | 14 | TRBD1 | CASSPRTGDTEAFF | TGTGCCAGCTCACCGCGGACAGGGGACACTGAAGCTTTCTTT
. | TRBJ2-5 | TRBV11-3 | 15 | . | CASSFRPAAEETQYF | TGTGCCAGCAGCTTTCGGCCAGCGGCAGAAGAGACCCAGTACTTC